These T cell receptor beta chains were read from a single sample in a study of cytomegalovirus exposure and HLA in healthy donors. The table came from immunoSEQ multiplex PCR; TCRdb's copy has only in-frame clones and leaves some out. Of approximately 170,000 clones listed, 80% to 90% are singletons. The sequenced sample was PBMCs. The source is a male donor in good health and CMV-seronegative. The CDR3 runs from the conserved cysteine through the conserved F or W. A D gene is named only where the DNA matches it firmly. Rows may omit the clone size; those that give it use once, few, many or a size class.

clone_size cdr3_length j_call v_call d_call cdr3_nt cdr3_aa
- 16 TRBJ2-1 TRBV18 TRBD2 TGTGCCAGCTCACCACCGACTAGCGGGAGGATCGGGGAGCAGTTCTTC CASSPPTSGRIGEQFF
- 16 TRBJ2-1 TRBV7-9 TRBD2 TGTGCCAGCAGCTTACTGGGCGGGAGTTCTGCCAATGAGCAGTTCTTC CASSLLGGSSANEQFF
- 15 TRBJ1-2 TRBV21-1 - TGTGCCAGCATCCAAACCGGCGGGAGAGACTATGGCTACACCTTC CASIQTGGRDYGYTF
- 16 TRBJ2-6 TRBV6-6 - TGTGCCAGCAGCTCTGGACAGCTCTCTGGGGCCAACGTCCTGACTTTC CASSSGQLSGANVLTF
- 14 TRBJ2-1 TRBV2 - TGTGCCAGCAGTGACGACAGGTATCGGGATGAGCAGTTCTTC CASSDDRYRDEQFF
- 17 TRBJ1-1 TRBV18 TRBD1 TGTGCCAGCTCACCACCATATGGGACAGACATGAACACTGAAGCTTTCTTT CASSPPYGTDMNTEAFF
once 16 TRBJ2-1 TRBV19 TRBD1 TGTGCCAGTAGTACCCCGACAGGGGCCCTCTACAATGAGCAGTTCTTC CASSTPTGALYNEQFF
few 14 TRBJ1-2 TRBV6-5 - TGTGCCAGCAGACAAGTACAGAGAAACTATGGCTACACCTTC CASRQVQRNYGYTF
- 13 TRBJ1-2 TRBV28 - TGTGCCAGCAGTTTCATGGGGGCAGATGGCTACACCTTC CASSFMGADGYTF
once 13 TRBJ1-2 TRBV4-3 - TGCGCCAGCAGCCCAGGACAGAACTATGGCTACACCTTC CASSPGQNYGYTF
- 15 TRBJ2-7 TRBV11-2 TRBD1 TGTGCCAGCAGCTTAGATAGGGACAGTCCCTACGAGCAGTACTTC CASSLDRDSPYEQYF
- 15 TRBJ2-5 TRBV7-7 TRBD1 TGTGCTAGCAGCCCGGGGACAGGCTTCCAAGAGACCCAGTACTTC CASSPGTGFQETQYF
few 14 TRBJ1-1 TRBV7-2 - TGTGCCAGCAGCTTAGACGGGGTGGACACTGAAGCTTTCTTT CASSLDGVDTEAFF
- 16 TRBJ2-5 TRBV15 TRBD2 TGTGCCACCAGCAGGAGCGGGGGAGCTGGCCAAGAGACCCAGTACTTC CATSRSGGAGQETQYF
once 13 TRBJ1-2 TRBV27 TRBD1 TGTGCCAGCAACGCAGGGGGCAGCCGGGGCTACACCTTC CASNAGGSRGYTF
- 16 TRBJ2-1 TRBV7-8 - TGTGCCAGCAGCTTCAATCTCGGGAGCTCCTACAATGAGCAGTTCTTC CASSFNLGSSYNEQFF
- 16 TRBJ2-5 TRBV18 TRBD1 TGTGCCAGCTCGCTCTCCGGGACAGGGATACCAGAGACCCAGTACTTC CASSLSGTGIPETQYF
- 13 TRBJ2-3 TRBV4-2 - TGTGCCAGCAGCCAACAGTACACAGATACGCAGTATTTT CASSQQYTDTQYF
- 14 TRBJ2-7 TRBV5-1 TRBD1 TGCGCCAGCGGGGCTACAGGGGACTCCTACGAGCAGTACTTC CASGATGDSYEQYF
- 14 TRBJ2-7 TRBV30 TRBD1 TGTGCCTGGGTAGGATTGGACAGGGGGCACGAGCAGTACTTC CAWVGLDRGHEQYF
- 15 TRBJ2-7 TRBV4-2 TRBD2 TGTGCCAGCAGCCCCGGGACTAGCGGGGTAAACGAGCAGTACTTC CASSPGTSGVNEQYF
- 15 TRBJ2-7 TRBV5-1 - TGCGCCAGCCGCAGGCAGGTCGATGGCTCCTACGAGCAGTACTTC CASRRQVDGSYEQYF
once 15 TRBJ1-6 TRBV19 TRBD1 TGTGCCAGTGGGACAGTAAGCTCCTATAATTCACCCCTCCACTTT CASGTVSSYNSPLHF
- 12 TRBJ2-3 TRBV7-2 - TGTGCCAGCAGCTTAGATCCGGTGTCCAAGTATTTT CASSLDPVSKYF
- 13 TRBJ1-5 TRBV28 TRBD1 TGTGCCAGCAGTGACAGGGGGCATCAGCCCCAGCATTTT CASSDRGHQPQHF
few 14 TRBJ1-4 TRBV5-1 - TGCGCCAGCAGCTCAGGACAGACTAATGAAAAACTGTTTTTT CASSSGQTNEKLFF
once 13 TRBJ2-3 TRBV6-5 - TGTGCCAGCAGTTACCGGGGCACAGATACGCAGTATTTT CASSYRGTDTQYF
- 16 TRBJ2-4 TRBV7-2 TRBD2 TGTGCCAGCAGCTCACTAGCGGGAGGGAGGATCAACATTCAGTACTTC CASSSLAGGRINIQYF
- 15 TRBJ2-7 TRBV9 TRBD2 TGTGCCAGCAGCGTAGGGCTAGCGGGAGCCTACGAGCAGTACTTC CASSVGLAGAYEQYF
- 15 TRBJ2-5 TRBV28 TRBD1 TGTGCCAGCAGTTTGGCGGGACAGGGGAGGCAGACCCAGTACTTC CASSLAGQGRQTQYF
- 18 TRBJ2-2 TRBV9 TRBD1 TGTGCCAGCAGCTTAGATCCCGAGGGGGCGCCCGACACCGGGGAGCTGTTTTTT CASSLDPEGAPDTGELFF
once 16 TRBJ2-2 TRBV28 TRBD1 TGTGCCAGCAGTGTAACCGGGACAGGGGTGCCCGGGGAGCTGTTTTTT CASSVTGTGVPGELFF
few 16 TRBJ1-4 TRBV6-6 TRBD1 TGTGCCAGCAGAGGGACAGGGGGCGGGGAAAGTGAAAAACTGTTTTTT CASRGTGGGESEKLFF
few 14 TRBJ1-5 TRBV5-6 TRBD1 TGTGCCAGCGGACCCCGGGACAGCGGCTGGCCCCAGCATTTT CASGPRDSGWPQHF
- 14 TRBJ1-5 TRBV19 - TGTGCCAGTAGTATTTCACAGGGAGATCAGCCCCAGCATTTT CASSISQGDQPQHF
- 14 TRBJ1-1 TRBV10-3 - TGTGCCATCAGTGATTACAGGGCGGCCACTGAAGCTTTCTTT CAISDYRAATEAFF
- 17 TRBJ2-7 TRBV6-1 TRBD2 TGTGCCAGCAGTGAGGGACTAGCGGGAGGGGCCTCCTACGAGCAGTACTTC CASSEGLAGGASYEQYF
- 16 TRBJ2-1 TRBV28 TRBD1 TGTGCCAGCAGTCCACGACAGGGGTCCTCCTACAATGAGCAGTTCTTC CASSPRQGSSYNEQFF
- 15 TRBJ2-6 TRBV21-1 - TGTGCCAGCAGCAATAGCGGTCCAGGGGCCAACGTCCTGACTTTC CASSNSGPGANVLTF
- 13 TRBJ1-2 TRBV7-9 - TGTGCCAGCAGCTTAGGGCAGGGCTATGGCTACACCTTC CASSLGQGYGYTF
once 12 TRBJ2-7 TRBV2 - TGTGCCAGCACACGGACAGTCTACGAGCAGTACTTC CASTRTVYEQYF
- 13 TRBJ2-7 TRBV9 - TGTGCCAGCAGCCCTACGGCCCCGGGAGAGCAGTACTTC CASSPTAPGEQYF
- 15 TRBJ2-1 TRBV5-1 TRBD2 TGCGCCAGCAGCTTACTAGCGGGGTCGAGCAATGAGCAGTTCTTC CASSLLAGSSNEQFF
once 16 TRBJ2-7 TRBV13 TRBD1 TGTGCCAGCAGCGGGACAGGGGGTTTGAGCTCCTACGAGCAGTACTTC CASSGTGGLSSYEQYF
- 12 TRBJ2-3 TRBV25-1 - TGTGCCAGCAGGACAGGTGCCGATACGCAGTATTTT CASRTGADTQYF
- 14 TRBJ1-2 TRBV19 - TGTGCCAGTAGTATAGATCGGAGAGGGAGCGGCTACACCTTC CASSIDRRGSGYTF
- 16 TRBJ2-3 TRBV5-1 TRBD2 TGCGCCAGCAGCTTGGAGGGGGGACTAGCGACGGATACGCAGTATTTT CASSLEGGLATDTQYF
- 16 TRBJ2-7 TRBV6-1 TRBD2 TGTGCCAGCAGTGTAAGCGGGGGGGAGAGCTCCTACGAGCAGTACTTC CASSVSGGESSYEQYF
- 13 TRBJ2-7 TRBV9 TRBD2 TGTGCCAGCAGCCCCGGGGGGGCGGGGGAGCAGTACTTC CASSPGGAGEQYF
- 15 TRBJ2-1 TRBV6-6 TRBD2 TGTGCCAGCATCCAAGGGAGGGCGAGTGGCGATGAGCAGTTCTTC CASIQGRASGDEQFF
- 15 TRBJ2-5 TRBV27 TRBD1 TGTGCCAGCCCCCAGGGGACAGGGGACCAAGAGACCCAGTACTTC CASPQGTGDQETQYF
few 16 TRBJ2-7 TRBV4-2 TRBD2 TGTGCCAGCAGCCAAGGGGAGGGGACTAGCGGATACGAGCAGTACTTC CASSQGEGTSGYEQYF